Given below is one T cell receptor beta chain in context. Its antigen is still unknown. No base quality values were provided; no much bigger clone lies one nucleotide off. Peripheral blood CD8+ and CD4+ T cells from healthy donors, Susac syndrome patients and multiple sclerosis patients were profiled by high-throughput TCR beta sequencing. Treatment-naive patients with stable or active relapsing-remitting disease fulfilling revised McDonald criteria were used as multiple sclerosis controls. Bulk CD8+ and CD4+ T cells were purified by magnetic negative isolation, whereas CD8+ TEMRA cells were enriched by FACS. Blood was collected in EDTA tubes and processed within 24 hours, with PBMCs isolated through density gradient centrifugation. PBMCs intended for TCR sequencing were frozen in liquid nitrogen and were later thawed in a 37 degrees C water bath. Purity of sorted or isolated CD4+, CD8+ and CD8+ TEMRA cells was at least 90%.

These data are taken from a study of CD8 T cells in Susac syndrome (dated by TCRdb to between 2017 and 2020). Broadly, across the study: The study used repertoire sequencing to test whether antigen drove CD8+ T cell activation and differentiation in Susac syndrome.

The paper as a whole reports these results and caveats: The number of individuals in the TCR sequencing and HLA analysis was recognized as being relatively small.

RNA was extracted with the RNeasy kit and 0.5 to 1 ug was reverse transcribed using random hexamers. TCR beta CDR3 regions were amplified with the immunoSEQ multiplex PCR assay covering 54 Vbeta and 13 Jbeta segments. PCR amplification bias was corrected by using a synthetic template baseline for primer optimization and computational correction. On the authors' methods: Reads were assigned to V, D and J genes according to IMGT and analyzed in immunoSEQ Analyzer, with only productive sequences retained. To calculate clonality, Shannon entropy was normalized by log2 of the number of productive unique sequences and then subtracted from one. Public and private clones were assessed among the 100 most prevalent clones of each patient and control. Clones were defined as Susac-specific if absent from the healthy and MS cohorts, from 1052 published viral clones and from other ImmuneACCESS disease sequences. TCRdb ran its own pipeline on the public reads, namely fastp trimming at Q25 and MiXCR clone calling, and kept in-frame beta chains. Rows with one shared CDR3 protein collapse into an entry with the most common genes and DNA. TCRdb, not the original authors, processed these V and J calls. The sample table shows about 160,000 distinct CDR3 sequences, and roughly 95% are seen once. The ten biggest clones cover about 0.09% of the sample.

The germline V gene (reference sequence) sets CDR1 to SEHNR and CDR2 to FQNEAQ. V lost 4 bases and J lost 2 bases; the stretch between them is 12 bases long. From the cysteine through the phenylalanine, the CDR3 covers 14 amino acids. The entry retains the CDR3 DNA only, 42 bases that are in frame from base 1. The sequence was obtained from a human donor with multiple sclerosis. Material: CD4+ T cells from PBMCs. The sequence links TRBV7-9 to TRBJ2-7; perhaps TRBD2 is the D gene, with 5 bases matching. CDR3 region: CASSSAGKAYEQYF. The bases are TGTGCCAGCAGCTCTGCGGGTAAAGCCTACGAGCAGTACTTC.